The present TCR beta chain was sequenced within a study of human T cells and chemical hapten exposure (dated by TCRdb to about 2021). Some background on the complete study: The libraries were sequenced as a pool, and the TCR yield per sample differed mostly because of small variations in library volumes within the pool. In alopecia patients, the study followed how the peripheral blood TCR repertoire changed in vivo over primary and secondary sensitization to diphenylcyclopropenone (DPC), a hapten. Both TCR alpha and TCR beta chains were sequenced from each blood RNA sample. The paper's findings and limits, for the study overall: Repeated subsampling changed both the strength of the expansion versus patch-test correlation and the threshold at which the correlation became significant. DPC sensitization did not change how many TCRs were above 1 in 1000 frequency, and no evidence was found of alterations in global repertoire structure.

This clonotype was seen ten or more times. The antigen it binds to is not known. Per-nucleotide qualities are absent, and no much larger clonotype sits a single base away. The time point label of this sample denotes: healthy volunteer bleed at 2 weeks. Total RNA was isolated from unfractionated whole blood collected in Tempus Blood RNA tubes. About five healthy volunteers served as TCR sequencing controls and were bled at day 0, 2 weeks and 6 weeks. Trimming removed 5 bases from V and 1 base from J; the gene matches leave 10 bases unexplained. As encoded in the germline V gene, CDR1 is SGHTA while CDR2 is FQGNSA. The CDR3 sequence holds 17 residues, the cysteine and phenylalanine included. Just the 51-base CDR3 DNA is kept, in frame starting at base 1. Libraries came from RACE. TCRdb names NextSeq 500 as the instrument used. During library preparation, unique molecular identifiers were attached to individual cDNA molecules so that TCRs could be counted quantitatively and reproducibly. Concerning the study's data processing: A median of around 96,000 TCRs per sample was observed, with a range of about 20,000 to 750,000. V, J and CDR3 annotation of the TCR reads was carried out using the Decombinator software suite. For PS versus PT1 abundance plots, all samples were subsampled to the same number of TCRs (28,000). TCRs were defined as expanded if absent before sensitization and observed at least eight times at the 2-week time point. TCRdb ran its own pipeline on the public reads, namely fastp trimming at Q25 and MiXCR clone calling, and kept in-frame beta chains. Identical CDR3 proteins give one entry, which carries the most common genes and DNA. The V and J calls reflect TCRdb's pipeline rather than the authors' work. The sample profile shows 43,000 or so distinct CDR3 sequences; about 3.9% of them were found once. The biggest ten clones account for about 1.5% of the sample.

The origin of this receptor is a female donor in good health. Some clones in this sample may be carry-over from other donors' samples. The specimen was whole blood. Recombination linked TRBV7-2 to TRBJ2-3; TRBD2 matches 9 bases in the middle. The DNA is as follows: TGTGCCAGCAGCCACCAATCACAGCGGGGGGGCACAGATACGCAGTATTTT. The resulting protein is CASSHQSQRGGTDTQYF.